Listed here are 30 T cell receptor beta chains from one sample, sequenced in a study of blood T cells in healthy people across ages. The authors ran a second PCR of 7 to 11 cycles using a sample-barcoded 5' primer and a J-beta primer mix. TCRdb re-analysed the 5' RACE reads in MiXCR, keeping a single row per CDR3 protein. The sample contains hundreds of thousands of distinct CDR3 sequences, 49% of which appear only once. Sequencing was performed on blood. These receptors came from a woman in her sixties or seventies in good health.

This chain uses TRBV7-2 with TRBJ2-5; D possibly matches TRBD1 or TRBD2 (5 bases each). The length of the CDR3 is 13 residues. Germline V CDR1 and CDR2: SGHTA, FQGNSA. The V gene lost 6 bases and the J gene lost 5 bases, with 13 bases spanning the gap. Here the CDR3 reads CASSVGESETQYF. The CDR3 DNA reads TGTGCCAGCAGTGTAGGGGAGAGCGAGACCCAGTACTTC.

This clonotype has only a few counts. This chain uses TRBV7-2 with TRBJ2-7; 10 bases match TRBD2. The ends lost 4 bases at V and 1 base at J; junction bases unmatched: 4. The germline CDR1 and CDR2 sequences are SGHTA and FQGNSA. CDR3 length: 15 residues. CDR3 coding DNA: TGTGCCAGCAGCTCAAGAGCGGGAGGGTCCTACGAGCAGTACTTC. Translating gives CASSSRAGGSYEQYF.

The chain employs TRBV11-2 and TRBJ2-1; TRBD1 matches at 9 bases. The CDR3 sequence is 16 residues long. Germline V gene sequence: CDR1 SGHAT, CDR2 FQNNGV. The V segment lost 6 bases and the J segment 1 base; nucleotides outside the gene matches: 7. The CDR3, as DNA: TGTGCCAGCAGTCCGGGACAGGGAAGATCCTACAATGAGCAGTTCTTC. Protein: CASSPGQGRSYNEQFF.

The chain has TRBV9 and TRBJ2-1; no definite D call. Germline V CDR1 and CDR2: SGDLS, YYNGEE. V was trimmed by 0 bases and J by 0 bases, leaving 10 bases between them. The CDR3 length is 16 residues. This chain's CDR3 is CASSVADGSSYNEQFF. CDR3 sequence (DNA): TGTGCCAGCAGCGTAGCGGACGGAAGCTCCTACAATGAGCAGTTCTTC.

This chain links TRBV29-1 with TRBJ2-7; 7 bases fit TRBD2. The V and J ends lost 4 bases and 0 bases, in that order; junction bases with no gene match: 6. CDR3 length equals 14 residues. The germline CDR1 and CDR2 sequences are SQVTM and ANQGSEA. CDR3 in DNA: TGCAGCGTTGTAAACGGGGGGACCTCCTACGAGCAGTACTTC. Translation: CSVVNGGTSYEQYF.

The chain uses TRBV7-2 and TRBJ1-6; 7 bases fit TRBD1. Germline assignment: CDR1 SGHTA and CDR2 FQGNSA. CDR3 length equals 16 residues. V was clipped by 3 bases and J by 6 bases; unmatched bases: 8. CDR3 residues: CASSFLEGASNSPLHF. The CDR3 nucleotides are TGTGCCAGCAGCTTCCTTGAGGGGGCAAGTAATTCACCCCTCCACTTT.

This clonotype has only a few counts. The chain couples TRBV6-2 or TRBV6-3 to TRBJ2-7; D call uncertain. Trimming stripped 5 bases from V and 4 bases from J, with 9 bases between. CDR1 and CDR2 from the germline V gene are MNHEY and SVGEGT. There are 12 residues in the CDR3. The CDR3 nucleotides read TGTGCCAGCAGTGATACATATTACGAGCAGTACTTC. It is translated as CASSDTYYEQYF.

The CDR3 DNA reads as TGTGCCAGCAGCGCCGAAGCGGGGGGATCCTACAATGAGCAGTACTTC. Its protein product is CASSAEAGGSYNEQYF. The genes are TRBV2 and TRBJ2-1; 9 nucleotides align to TRBD2. The DNA matches TRBJ2-7 better at its end, which makes the J call doubtful. This CDR3 region has 16 residues. CDR1 and CDR2 from the germline V gene are SNHLY and FYNNEI.

The CDR3 nucleotides are TGCAGTGCTAATAGAGTAGGGGGGATGACCTACGAGCAGTACTTC. It specifies CSANRVGGMTYEQYF. The gene calls are TRBV20-1 and TRBJ2-7; D could derive from TRBD1 or TRBD2 (6 bases each). Germline V CDR1 and CDR2: DFQATT, SNEGSKA (reference sequence). CDR3 length: 15 amino acids. V gave up 4 bases and J gave up 2 bases, with 18 bases separating them.

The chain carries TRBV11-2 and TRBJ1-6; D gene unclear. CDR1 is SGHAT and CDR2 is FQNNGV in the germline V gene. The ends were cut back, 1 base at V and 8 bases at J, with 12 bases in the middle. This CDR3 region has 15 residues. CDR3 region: CASSLGRRLDSPLHF. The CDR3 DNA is TGTGCCAGCAGCTTAGGTCGCCGACTTGATTCACCCCTCCACTTT.

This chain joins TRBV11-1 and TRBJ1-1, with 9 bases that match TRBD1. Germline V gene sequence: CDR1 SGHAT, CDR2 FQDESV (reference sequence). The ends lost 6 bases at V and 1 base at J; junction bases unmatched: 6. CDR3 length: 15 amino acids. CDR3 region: CASSRGQGTNTEAFF. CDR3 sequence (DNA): TGTGCCAGCAGTCGGGGACAGGGAACGAACACTGAAGCTTTCTTT. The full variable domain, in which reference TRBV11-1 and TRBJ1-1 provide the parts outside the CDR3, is EAEVAQSPRYKITEKSQAVAFWCDPISGHATLYWYRQILGQGPELLVQFQDESVVDDSQLPKDRFSAERLKGVDSTLKIQPAELGDSAMYLCASSRGQGTNTEAFFGQGTRLTVV.

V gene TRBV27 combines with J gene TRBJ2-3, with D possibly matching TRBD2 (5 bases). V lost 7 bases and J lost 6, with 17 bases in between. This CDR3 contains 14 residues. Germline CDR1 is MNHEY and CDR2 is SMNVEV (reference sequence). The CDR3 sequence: CASTQGAGMDTQYF. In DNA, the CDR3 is TGTGCCAGCACCCAAGGCGCCGGGATGGATACGCAGTATTTT.

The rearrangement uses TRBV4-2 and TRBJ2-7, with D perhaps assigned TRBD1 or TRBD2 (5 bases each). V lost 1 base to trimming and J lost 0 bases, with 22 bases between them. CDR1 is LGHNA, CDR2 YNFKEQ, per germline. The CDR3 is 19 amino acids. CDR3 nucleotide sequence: TGTGCCAGCAGCCAAGTCCGTGACGGGACGAGATCCAGCTCCTACGAGCAGTACTTC. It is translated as CASSQVRDGTRSSSYEQYF.

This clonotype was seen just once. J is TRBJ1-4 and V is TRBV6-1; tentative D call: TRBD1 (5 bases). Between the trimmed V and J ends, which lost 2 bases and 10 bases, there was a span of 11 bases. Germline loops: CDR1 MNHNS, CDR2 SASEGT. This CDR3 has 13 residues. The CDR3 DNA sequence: TGTGCCAGCAGTGAACTTGCAGGGAGAAAACTGTTTTTT. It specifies CASSELAGRKLFF.

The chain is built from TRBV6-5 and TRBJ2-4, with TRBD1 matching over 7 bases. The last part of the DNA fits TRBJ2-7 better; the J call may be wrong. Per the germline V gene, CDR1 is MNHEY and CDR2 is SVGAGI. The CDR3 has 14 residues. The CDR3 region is CASRSPGGTYEQYF. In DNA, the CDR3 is TGTGCCAGCAGATCCCCAGGGGGAACCTACGAGCAGTACTTC.

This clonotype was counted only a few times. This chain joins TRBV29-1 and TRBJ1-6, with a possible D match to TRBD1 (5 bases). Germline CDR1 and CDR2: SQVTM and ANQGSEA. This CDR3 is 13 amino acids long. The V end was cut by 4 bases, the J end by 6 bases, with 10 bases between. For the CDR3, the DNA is TGCAGCGTTGGTGGGACCGTTAATTCACCCCTCCACTTT. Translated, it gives CSVGGTVNSPLHF.

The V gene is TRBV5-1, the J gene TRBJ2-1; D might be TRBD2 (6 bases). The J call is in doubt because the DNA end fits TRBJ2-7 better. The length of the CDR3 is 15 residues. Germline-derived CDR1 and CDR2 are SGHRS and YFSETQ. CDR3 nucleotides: TGCGCCAGCAGCGTAGGAGGGATACGCCGGGCCGAGCAGTACTTC. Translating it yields CASSVGGIRRAEQYF.

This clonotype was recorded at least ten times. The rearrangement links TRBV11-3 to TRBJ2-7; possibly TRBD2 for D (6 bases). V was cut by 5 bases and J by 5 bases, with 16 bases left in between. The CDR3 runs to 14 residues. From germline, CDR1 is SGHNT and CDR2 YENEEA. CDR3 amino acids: CASSPGLSSDEQYF. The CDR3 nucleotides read TGTGCCAGCAGCCCGGGTCTGTCTAGCGACGAGCAGTACTTC.

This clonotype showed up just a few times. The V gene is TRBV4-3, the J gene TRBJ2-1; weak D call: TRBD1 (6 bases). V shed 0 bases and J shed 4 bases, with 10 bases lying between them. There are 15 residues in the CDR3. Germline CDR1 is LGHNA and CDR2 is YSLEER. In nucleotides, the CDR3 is TGCGCCAGCAGCCAAGACGGGGACAAATACAATGAGCAGTTCTTC. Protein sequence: CASSQDGDKYNEQFF.

CDR3 in amino acids: CASSPGLLSYEQYF. The CDR3 bases are TGTGCCAGCAGCCCCGGGCTCCTATCCTACGAGCAGTACTTC. This rearrangement joins TRBV7-2 to TRBJ2-7; D gene ambiguous. V was cut by 5 bases and J by 1 base, with 12 bases left in between. The CDR3 runs 14 residues. Germline-derived CDR1 and CDR2 are SGHTA and FQGNSA.

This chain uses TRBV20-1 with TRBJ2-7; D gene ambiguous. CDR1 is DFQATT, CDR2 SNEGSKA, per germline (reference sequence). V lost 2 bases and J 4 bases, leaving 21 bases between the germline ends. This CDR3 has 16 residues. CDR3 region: CSARIATSTHLYEQYF. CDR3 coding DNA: TGCAGTGCTAGAATTGCGACTTCCACACACCTTTACGAGCAGTACTTC.

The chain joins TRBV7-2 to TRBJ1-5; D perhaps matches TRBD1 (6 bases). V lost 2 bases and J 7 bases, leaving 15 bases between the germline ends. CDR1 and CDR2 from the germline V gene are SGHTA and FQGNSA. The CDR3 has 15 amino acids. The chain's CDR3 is CASSLLRQTGQPQHF. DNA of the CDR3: TGTGCCAGCAGCTTACTGCGACAGACAGGACAGCCCCAGCATTTT.

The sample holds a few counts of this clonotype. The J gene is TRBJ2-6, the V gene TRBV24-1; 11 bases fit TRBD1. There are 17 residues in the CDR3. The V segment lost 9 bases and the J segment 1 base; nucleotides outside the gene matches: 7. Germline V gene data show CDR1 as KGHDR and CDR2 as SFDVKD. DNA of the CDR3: TGTGCCACCGGCGCGGGACAGGGGGTGTCTGGGGCCAACGTCCTGACTTTC. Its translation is CATGAGQGVSGANVLTF.

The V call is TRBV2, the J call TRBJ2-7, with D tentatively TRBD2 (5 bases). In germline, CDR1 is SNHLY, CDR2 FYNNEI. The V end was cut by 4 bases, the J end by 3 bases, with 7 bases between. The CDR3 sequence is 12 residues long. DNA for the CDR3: TGTGCCAGCAGTGCCGGGGTCTACGAGCAGTACTTC. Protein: CASSAGVYEQYF.

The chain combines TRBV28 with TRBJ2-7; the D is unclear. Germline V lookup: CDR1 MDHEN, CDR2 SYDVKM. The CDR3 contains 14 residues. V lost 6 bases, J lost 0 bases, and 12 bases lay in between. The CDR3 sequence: CASSQTEFSYEQYF. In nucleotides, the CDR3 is TGTGCCAGCAGCCAAACCGAATTCTCCTACGAGCAGTACTTC. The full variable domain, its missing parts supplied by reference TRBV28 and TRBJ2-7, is DVKVTQSSRYLVKRTGEKVFLECVQDMDHENMFWYRQDPGLGLRLIYFSYDVKMKEKGDIPEGYSVSREKKERFSLILESASTNQTSMYLCASSQTEFSYEQYFGPGTRLTVT.

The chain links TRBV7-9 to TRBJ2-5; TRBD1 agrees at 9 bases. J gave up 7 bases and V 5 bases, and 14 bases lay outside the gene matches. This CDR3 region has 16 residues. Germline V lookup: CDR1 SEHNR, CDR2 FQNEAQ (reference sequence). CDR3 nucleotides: TGTGCCAGCAGCGCGCCCGGGACAGGGAATCATGCGACCCAGTACTTC. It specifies CASSAPGTGNHATQYF.

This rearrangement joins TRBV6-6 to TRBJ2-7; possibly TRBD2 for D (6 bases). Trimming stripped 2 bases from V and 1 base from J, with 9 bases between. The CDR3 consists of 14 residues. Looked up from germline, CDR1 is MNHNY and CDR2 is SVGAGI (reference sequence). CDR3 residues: CASSYGRRSYEQYF. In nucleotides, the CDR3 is TGTGCCAGCAGTTACGGGAGGCGATCCTACGAGCAGTACTTC.

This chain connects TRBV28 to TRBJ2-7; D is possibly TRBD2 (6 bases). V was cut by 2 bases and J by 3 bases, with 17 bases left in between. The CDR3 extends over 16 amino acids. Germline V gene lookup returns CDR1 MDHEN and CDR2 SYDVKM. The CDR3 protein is CASSLGKDQGLYEQYF. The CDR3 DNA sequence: TGTGCCAGCAGTTTAGGGAAAGACCAGGGACTCTACGAGCAGTACTTC.

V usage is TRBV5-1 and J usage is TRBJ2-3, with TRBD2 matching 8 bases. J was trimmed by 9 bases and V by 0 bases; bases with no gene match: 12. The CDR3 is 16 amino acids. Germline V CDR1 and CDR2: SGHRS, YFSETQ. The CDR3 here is CASSLAGRAGERTQYF. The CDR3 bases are TGCGCCAGCAGCTTGGCCGGGAGGGCGGGAGAGAGGACGCAGTATTTT.

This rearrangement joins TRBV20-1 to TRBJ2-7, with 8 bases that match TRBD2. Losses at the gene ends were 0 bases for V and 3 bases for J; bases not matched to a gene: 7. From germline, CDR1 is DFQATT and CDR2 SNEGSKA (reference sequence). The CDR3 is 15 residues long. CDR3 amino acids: CSARDQGLARYEQYF. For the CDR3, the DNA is TGCAGTGCTAGAGATCAAGGACTAGCCCGCTACGAGCAGTACTTC.